The 32 T cell receptor beta chains below all came from one sample that was sequenced in a study of T cell responses to AZD1222 COVID-19 vaccine. Sequencing used immunoSEQ multiplex PCR; TCRdb keeps in-frame clones, though not all of them. The table lists around 110,000 clones, almost 95% of them singletons. The input for sequencing was peripheral blood, taken 28 days after the second AZD1222 dose. These receptors all stem from an adult who received the AZD1222 COVID-19 vaccine.

The J gene is TRBJ2-1, the V gene TRBV4-1, with 10 nucleotides matching TRBD2. Per germline, CDR1 MGHRA and CDR2 YSYEKL. V lost 1 base, J lost 7 bases, and 19 bases stayed unmatched. The CDR3 covers 20 residues. The CDR3 protein is CASSQVRASGRFIDTNEQFF. Here the CDR3 DNA reads TGCGCCAGCAGCCAAGTGAGGGCTAGCGGGAGATTTATTGATACTAATGAGCAGTTCTTC.

This chain connects TRBV6-5 to TRBJ1-2; TRBD1 might be the D (6 bases). Germline CDR1 MNHEY, CDR2 SVGAGI. This CDR3 contains 13 residues. Trimming took off 0 bases at V and 8 bases at J, with 10 bases between the two ends. This CDR3 reads CASSYSGQGGYTF. The CDR3 DNA is TGTGCCAGCAGTTACTCCGGGCAGGGGGGCTACACCTTC.

This chain connects TRBV14 to TRBJ1-6, with 7 bases matching TRBD1. V trimming: 4 bases; J trimming: 7 bases; junction bases outside the gene matches: 1. The germline V gene encodes CDR1 SGHDN and CDR2 FVKESK. The CDR3 spans 13 residues. The CDR3 nucleotides are TGTGCCAGCAGCCCGACAGGGAATTCACCCCTCCACTTT. Translating gives CASSPTGNSPLHF. The full variable domain, its missing parts supplied by reference TRBV14 and TRBJ1-6, is EAGVTQFPSHSVIEKGQTVTLRCDPISGHDNLYWYRRVMGKEIKFLLHFVKESKQDESGMPNNRFLAERTGGTYSTLKVQPAELEDSGVYFCASSPTGNSPLHFGNGTRLTVT.

The rearrangement uses TRBV29-1 and TRBJ2-1, with no clear D. In germline, CDR1 is SQVTM, CDR2 ANQGSEA. The V gene lost 6 bases and the J gene lost 4 bases, with 13 bases spanning the gap. This CDR3 contains 13 residues. The CDR3 spells CSVVGKEYNEQFF. The CDR3 DNA is TGCAGCGTAGTAGGGAAAGAGTACAATGAGCAGTTCTTC.

The chain uses TRBV19 and TRBJ2-7, with 12 bases lining up with TRBD2. The CDR3 has 14 amino acids. Germline CDR1 is LNHDA and CDR2 is SQIVND (reference sequence). V lost 3 bases to trimming and J lost 4 bases; unmatched junction nucleotides: 1. CDR3 in DNA: TGTGCCAGTAGTATCGGACTAGCGGGATACGAGCAGTACTTC. It yields the protein CASSIGLAGYEQYF.

This clone was picked up a small number of times. This chain connects TRBV5-1 to TRBJ1-5, with a weak D call TRBD1 (5 bases). Trimming removed 2 bases from V and 5 bases from J, with 14 bases in between. This CDR3 comprises 15 residues. Germline-derived CDR1 and CDR2 are SGHRS and YFSETQ. CDR3: CASSFGGRDDQPQHF. CDR3 in DNA: TGCGCCAGCAGCTTCGGTGGCAGGGATGATCAGCCCCAGCATTTT.

The genes are TRBV21-1 and TRBJ1-5; the table assigns TRBD1, which was not confirmed against the DNA. TRBV21-1 represents a pseudogene. This CDR3 spans 17 amino acids. CDR3 residues: CASSNGPRQGLNQPQHF. CDR3 nucleotides: TGTGCCAGCAGCAATGGTCCGAGACAGGGTCTCAATCAGCCCCAGCATTTT.

The chain couples TRBV19 to TRBJ2-1; possibly TRBD2 for D (6 bases). Germline lookup yields CDR1 LNHDA and CDR2 SQIVND (reference sequence). V lost 3 bases and J lost 12, with 21 bases in between. The CDR3 covers 15 residues. CDR3 sequence (DNA): TGTGCCAGTAGTATCTATAGGACGGGAGACCGGGGGCAGTTCTTC. Protein product: CASSIYRTGDRGQFF.

V and J are TRBV9 and TRBJ1-1; 9 nucleotides align to TRBD1. The CDR3 runs 16 residues. From germline, CDR1 is SGDLS and CDR2 YYNGEE. V lost 4 bases and J lost 7; bases outside the gene matches: 14. CDR3 in DNA: TGTGCCAGCAGCCCTCGGACAGGGGATAGTAGTGGTGAAGCTTTCTTT. Its protein product is CASSPRTGDSSGEAFF.

The genes are TRBV27 and TRBJ2-2; no reliable D call. CDR3 length: 14 amino acids. V dropped 8 bases and J dropped 0 bases, with 10 bases sitting between them. The germline CDR1 and CDR2 sequences are MNHEY and SMNVEV (reference sequence). The DNA for the CDR3 is TGTGCCAGCGGAAGACCGACGAACACCGGGGAGCTGTTTTTT. Translating it yields CASGRPTNTGELFF.

The CDR3 sequence: CASSFLNSNTEAFF. The CDR3 nucleotides read TGCGCCAGCAGCTTCCTCAACTCGAACACTGAAGCTTTCTTT. This chain joins TRBV5-1 and TRBJ1-1; D call uncertain. This CDR3 is 14 amino acids long. The ends were cut back, 2 bases at V and 1 base at J, with 9 bases in the middle. Germline CDR1 is SGHRS and CDR2 is YFSETQ.

The chain employs TRBV7-8 and TRBJ1-2, with TRBD1 as a possible D gene (5 bases). V lost 5 bases to trimming and J lost 3 bases, with 16 bases between them. The germline V gene has CDR1 SGHVS and CDR2 FQNEAQ. The CDR3 totals 15 residues. CDR3 residues: CASSAWDATDYGYTF. The CDR3 DNA sequence: TGTGCCAGCAGCGCGTGGGACGCTACGGACTATGGCTACACCTTC. Full variable domain (rest looked up from reference TRBV7-8 and TRBJ1-2): GAGVSQSPRYKVAKRGQDVALRCDPISGHVSLFWYQQALGQGPEFLTYFQNEAQLDKSGLPSDRFFAERPEGSVSTLKIQRTQQEDSAVYLCASSAWDATDYGYTFGSGTRLTVV.

The J gene is TRBJ2-1, the V gene TRBV18; TRBD2 is a possible D gene (5 bases). The V end was cut by 3 bases, the J end by 7 bases, with 16 bases between. The CDR3 has 15 amino acids. Germline loops: CDR1 KGHSH, CDR2 LQKENI. The CDR3 here is CASSPPNGRGNEQFF. The CDR3 coding sequence is TGTGCCAGCTCACCTCCCAACGGACGAGGGAATGAGCAGTTCTTC.

The chain couples TRBV7-3 to TRBJ2-3, with D possibly TRBD2 on 6 matching bases. The CDR3 covers 16 residues. The V gene lost 1 base and the J gene lost 4 bases, with 15 bases spanning the gap. Germline-derived CDR1 and CDR2 are SGHTA and FQGTGA. CDR3 residues: CASSLMSGVLSDTQYF. The CDR3 nucleotides read TGTGCCAGCAGCTTAATGTCGGGAGTATTATCAGATACGCAGTATTTT.

This chain joins TRBV7-2 and TRBJ1-4; 7 bases match TRBD1. CDR1 is SGHTA, CDR2 FQGNSA, per germline. This CDR3 has 15 amino acids. Trimming at V came to 5 bases and at J to 8 bases, leaving 11 bases not matched to a gene. The CDR3 loop is CASSPIRQGREKLFF. The CDR3 region has the DNA TGTGCCAGCAGCCCAATTCGACAGGGTCGCGAAAAACTGTTTTTT.

The rearrangement links TRBV19 to TRBJ1-1; D remains unclear. Germline CDR1 LNHDA, CDR2 SQIVND (reference sequence). The CDR3 runs to 15 residues. The V end lost 3 bases, the J end lost 5 bases, and 16 bases lay between the germline ends. CDR3 region: CASSMGKGRWTEAFF. Written as DNA, the CDR3 is TGTGCCAGTAGTATGGGAAAAGGGCGGTGGACTGAAGCTTTCTTT. Looking up the rest from reference TRBV19 and TRBJ1-1 gives the full variable domain: DGGITQSPKYLFRKEGQNVTLSCEQNLNHDAMYWYRQDPGQGLRLIYYSQIVNDFQKGDIAEGYSVSREKKESFPLTVTSAQKNPTAFYLCASSMGKGRWTEAFFGQGTRLTVV.

This chain uses TRBV29-1 with TRBJ1-5; D is possibly TRBD1 (5 bases). Germline V lookup: CDR1 SQVTM, CDR2 ANQGSEA. This CDR3 spans 18 amino acids. Trimming shortened V by 3 bases and J by 1 base, and 22 bases separated the two germline ends. Here the CDR3 DNA reads TGCAGCGTTGAGTTACTCGGGCAGGGTGGATTAAGCAATCAGCCCCAGCATTTT. Amino acid sequence: CSVELLGQGGLSNQPQHF.

The rearrangement joins TRBV9 to TRBJ2-1; TRBD1 matches at 7 bases. The CDR3 is 18 residues long. Germline lookup yields CDR1 SGDLS and CDR2 YYNGEE. J gave up 0 bases and V 0 bases, and 9 bases lay outside the gene matches. As DNA, the CDR3 is TGTGCCAGCAGCGTAGGGGTGAGGGGGCCCGGCTCCTACAATGAGCAGTTCTTC. As protein: CASSVGVRGPGSYNEQFF.

V and J are TRBV6-5 and TRBJ2-3, with TRBD1 matching 8 bases. Trimming at V came to 6 bases and at J to 6 bases, leaving 11 bases not matched to a gene. CDR3 length: 15 amino acids. CDR1 MNHEY and CDR2 SVGAGI come from the germline V gene. CDR3 nucleotide sequence: TGTGCCAGCAGCGTTCGGACAGGGTCGAGGGATACGCAGTATTTT. Protein sequence: CASSVRTGSRDTQYF.

With regard to this clone: Relative to the germline gene, one junction end is altered; a read error may explain this. V gene TRBV7-7 combines with J gene TRBJ2-7; the match to TRBD1 covers 9 bases. This CDR3 region has 13 residues. From germline, CDR1 is SSHAT and CDR2 FNYEAQ (reference sequence). For the CDR3, the DNA is TGTGCTAGCAGCTCTGACAGGGGGACCGAGCAGTACTTC. Its protein product is CASSSDRGTEQYF.

This chain uses TRBV6-6 with TRBJ1-2; 10 bases align to TRBD1. Germline V CDR1 and CDR2: MNHNY, SVGAGI (reference sequence). Trimming cost V 5 bases and J 14 bases; bases outside gene matches: 8. This CDR3 is built from 12 residues. CDR3: CASSPGDRGRTF. CDR3 DNA sequence: TGTGCCAGCAGTCCCGGGGACAGGGGACGGACCTTC.

The chain uses TRBV6-2 or TRBV6-3 and TRBJ2-3; TRBD2 matches at 11 bases. The CDR3 consists of 15 residues. Germline V gene sequence: CDR1 MNHEY, CDR2 SVGEGT. V shed 2 bases, J shed 4 bases, and the junction held 2 bases outside the gene matches. CDR3 region: CASSYLAGGADTQYF. In DNA, the CDR3 is TGTGCCAGCAGTTACCTAGCGGGGGGAGCAGATACGCAGTATTTT.

V gene TRBV5-1 combines with J gene TRBJ2-3, with TRBD2 matching over 14 bases. This CDR3 comprises 16 residues. CDR1 is SGHRS, CDR2 YFSETQ, per germline. V lost 4 bases to trimming and J lost 7 bases; unmatched junction nucleotides: 8. The CDR3 sequence is CASSAGLAGGSNTQYF. In DNA form, the CDR3 reads TGCGCCAGCAGCGCCGGACTAGCGGGAGGATCCAATACGCAGTATTTT.

This chain connects TRBV19 to TRBJ2-7; 7 bases fit TRBD2. The CDR3 length is 16 residues. CDR1 LNHDA and CDR2 SQIVND come from the germline V gene (reference sequence). V gave up 4 bases and J gave up 2 bases; unmatched junction bases: 11. The CDR3 is CASSTVAGELAYEQYF. The CDR3 coding sequence is TGTGCCAGTAGTACGGTGGCGGGAGAGTTGGCCTACGAGCAGTACTTC.

The chain has TRBV5-1 and TRBJ1-1; no clear D gene. The germline gives CDR1 SGHRS, CDR2 YFSETQ. V dropped 0 bases and J dropped 0 bases, with 15 bases sitting between them. This CDR3 region has 17 residues. CDR3 region: CASSLEWSLYLNTEAFF. The CDR3 DNA sequence: TGCGCCAGCAGCTTGGAATGGTCCCTATACCTGAACACTGAAGCTTTCTTT.

The chain uses TRBV7-2 and TRBJ1-4; D uncertain. The length of the CDR3 is 14 residues. Germline CDR1 SGHTA, CDR2 FQGNSA. V lost 2 bases and J 8 bases, leaving 12 bases between the germline ends. CDR3: CASSLFQIGEKLFF. Here the CDR3 DNA reads TGTGCCAGCAGCTTATTTCAGATTGGGGAAAAACTGTTTTTT.

The CDR3 spells CASNLAGMNTGELFF. CDR3 in DNA: TGTGCCAGTAATCTAGCGGGGATGAACACCGGGGAGCTGTTTTTT. The rearrangement joins TRBV19 to TRBJ2-2; 9 positions match TRBD2. Germline lookup yields CDR1 LNHDA and CDR2 SQIVND (reference sequence). This CDR3 contains 15 residues. V shed 7 bases, J shed 1 base, and the junction held 4 bases outside the gene matches.

This chain links TRBV4-2 with TRBJ2-1; a weak D match, TRBD2 (5 bases). Germline-derived CDR1 and CDR2 are LGHNA and YNFKEQ. V shed 3 bases and J shed 8 bases, with 11 bases lying between them. The CDR3 totals 13 residues. This CDR3 reads CASSQGEGYEQFF. DNA for the CDR3: TGTGCCAGCAGCCAGGGAGAGGGTTATGAGCAGTTCTTC.

The chain uses TRBV30 and TRBJ1-4, with TRBD1 identical over 9 bases. Germline CDR1 reads GTSNPN; CDR2 reads SVGIG (reference sequence). J lost 0 bases, V lost 2 bases, and 7 bases had no gene match. The CDR3 is 17 residues long. The CDR3 DNA is TGTGCCTGGAGTTTCCGGACAGGGGCCGCAACTAATGAAAAACTGTTTTTT. Its translation is CAWSFRTGAATNEKLFF. Filled out from reference TRBV30 and TRBJ1-4, the complete variable domain reads SQTIHQWPATLVQPVGSPLSLECTVEGTSNPNLYWYRQAAGRGLQLLFYSVGIGQISSEVPQNLSASRPQDRQFILSSKKLLLSDSGFYLCAWSFRTGAATNEKLFFGSGTQLSVL.

V and J are TRBV5-4 and TRBJ2-1; D gene ambiguous. The CDR3 contains 12 residues. Germline V gene sequence: CDR1 SGHNT, CDR2 YYREEE (reference sequence). The V gene lost 4 bases and the J gene lost 5 bases, with 7 bases spanning the gap. CDR3 sequence (DNA): TGTGCCAGCAGCCCAGTCAACAATGAGCAGTTCTTC. Protein sequence: CASSPVNNEQFF.

The chain employs TRBV9 and TRBJ1-4, with D perhaps matching TRBD1 (6 bases). This CDR3 region has 19 residues. V was cut by 0 bases and J by 1 base, with 19 bases left in between. CDR1 is SGDLS, CDR2 YYNGEE, per germline. The CDR3 reads CASSVDGGLTSKTNEKLFF. CDR3 nucleotides: TGTGCCAGCAGCGTAGACGGGGGGCTTACCTCCAAAACTAATGAAAAACTGTTTTTT.

V gene TRBV29-1 combines with J gene TRBJ1-5; TRBD1 aligns across 9 bases. Germline V lookup: CDR1 SQVTM, CDR2 ANQGSEA. The CDR3 contains 12 residues. With 6 bases clipped from V and 6 bases from J, the junction kept 3 bases outside the gene matches. CDR3 amino acids: CSVGTGTQPQHF. CDR3 coding DNA: TGCAGCGTCGGGACAGGGACTCAGCCCCAGCATTTT. Filled out from reference TRBV29-1 and TRBJ1-5, the complete variable domain reads SAVISQKPSRDICQRGTSLTIQCQVDSQVTMMFWYRQQPGQSLTLIATANQGSEATYESGFVIDKFPISRPNLTFSTLTVSNMSPEDSSIYLCSVGTGTQPQHFGDGTRLSIL.